These 5 T cell receptor beta chains were all obtained from the same sample, sequenced in a study of T cell responses to AZD1222 COVID-19 vaccine. The data were produced by immunoSEQ multiplex PCR, yet TCRdb's version contains in-frame clones alone and is incomplete. This repertoire shows 180,000 or so clones, around 89% found once; its top ten account for about 24%. The specimen comprised peripheral blood, sampled 28 days after the second AZD1222 dose. The receptors come from an adult who received the AZD1222 COVID-19 vaccine.

The rearrangement uses TRBV25-1 and TRBJ2-4; TRBD1 might be the D (6 bases). Germline CDR1 MGHDK, CDR2 SYGVNS. V dropped 2 bases and J dropped 0 bases, with 14 bases sitting between them. The CDR3 sequence is 17 residues long. This CDR3 is CASSEGTGSIAKNIQYF. In DNA form, the CDR3 reads TGTGCCAGCAGTGAAGGAACAGGGTCAATAGCCAAAAACATTCAGTACTTC.

The CDR3 region is CASSQDGNQPQHF. The DNA of the CDR3 is TGTGCCAGCAGCCAAGATGGCAATCAGCCCCAGCATTTT. V and J are TRBV3-1 (or the pseudogene TRBV3-2) and TRBJ1-5; D is unclear. V was trimmed by 0 bases and J by 2 bases, leaving 2 bases between them. This CDR3 region has 13 residues. From germline, CDR1 is LGHDT and CDR2 YNNKEL (reference sequence).

The chain links TRBV4-2 to TRBJ1-1; D unresolved. From germline, CDR1 is LGHNA and CDR2 YNFKEQ. The CDR3 loop spans 18 amino acids. V was pared by 0 bases and J by 0 bases, with 17 bases between. The chain's CDR3 is CASSQEGQGLPMNTEAFF. CDR3 nucleotides: TGTGCCAGCAGCCAAGAAGGCCAAGGCCTCCCTATGAACACTGAAGCTTTCTTT.

The chain recombines TRBV28 with TRBJ2-3; D might be TRBD1 or TRBD2, each matching 5 bases. Germline V gives CDR1 MDHEN, CDR2 SYDVKM. This CDR3 has 14 residues. V was cut by 10 bases and J by 2 bases, with 16 bases left in between. The CDR3 loop is CATSLTGTTDTQYF. The CDR3 nucleotides are TGTGCCACCAGCCTTACCGGGACCACAGATACGCAGTATTTT. The full variable domain, completed using reference TRBV28 and TRBJ2-3, is DVKVTQSSRYLVKRTGEKVFLECVQDMDHENMFWYRQDPGLGLRLIYFSYDVKMKEKGDIPEGYSVSREKKERFSLILESASTNQTSMYLCATSLTGTTDTQYFGPGTRLTVL.

V and J are TRBV27 and TRBJ1-6; 10 bases align to TRBD1. Germline V gene sequence: CDR1 MNHEY, CDR2 SMNVEV (reference sequence). The CDR3 runs to 14 residues. V lost 10 bases and J lost 7; bases outside the gene matches: 7. The CDR3 bases are TGTGCCACTTCGGACAGGGGGATAAATTCACCCCTCCACTTT. It yields the protein CATSDRGINSPLHF.